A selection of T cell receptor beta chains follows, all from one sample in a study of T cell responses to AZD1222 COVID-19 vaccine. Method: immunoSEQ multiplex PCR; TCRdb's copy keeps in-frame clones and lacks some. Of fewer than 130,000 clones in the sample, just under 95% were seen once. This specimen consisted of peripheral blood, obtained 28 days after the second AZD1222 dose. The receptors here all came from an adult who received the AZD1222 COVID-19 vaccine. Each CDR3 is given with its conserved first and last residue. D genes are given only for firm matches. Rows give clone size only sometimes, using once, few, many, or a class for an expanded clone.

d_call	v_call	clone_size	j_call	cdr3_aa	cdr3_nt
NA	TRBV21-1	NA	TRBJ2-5	CASSKEGRETQYF	TGTGCCAGCAGCAAAGAAGGGCGAGAGACCCAGTACTTC
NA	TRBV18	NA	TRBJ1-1	CASLRQVNTEAFF	TGTGCCAGCCTTCGACAGGTGAACACTGAAGCTTTCTTT
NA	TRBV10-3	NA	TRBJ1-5	CAISDLGGQPQHF	TGTGCCATCAGTGATCTGGGGGGTCAGCCCCAGCATTTT
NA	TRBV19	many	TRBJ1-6	CASTRSGLYNSPLHF	TGTGCCAGTACCAGGTCGGGACTGTATAATTCACCCCTCCACTTT
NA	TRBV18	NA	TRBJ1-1	CASSRGSNTEAFF	TGTGCCAGCTCACGGGGCAGTAACACTGAAGCTTTCTTT
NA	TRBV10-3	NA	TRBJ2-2	CAISERVGGELFF	TGTGCCATCAGTGAGAGGGTGGGCGGGGAGCTGTTTTTT
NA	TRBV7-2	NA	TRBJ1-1	CASSLRSGTTEAFF	TGTGCCAGCAGCTTAAGGTCAGGGACCACTGAAGCTTTCTTT
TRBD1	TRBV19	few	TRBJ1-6	CASRTGTVKGSPLHF	TGTGCCAGTAGGACTGGGACAGTTAAAGGGTCACCCCTCCACTTT
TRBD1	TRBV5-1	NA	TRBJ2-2	CASSDRGANTGELFF	TGCGCCAGCAGCGACAGGGGAGCGAACACCGGGGAGCTGTTTTTT
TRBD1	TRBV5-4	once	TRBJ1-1	CASSANRGSTEAFF	TGTGCCAGCAGCGCTAACAGGGGGAGTACTGAAGCTTTCTTT
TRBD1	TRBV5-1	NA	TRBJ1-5	CASAPRPGGNQPQHF	TGCGCCAGCGCCCCCCGGCCAGGGGGTAATCAGCCCCAGCATTTT
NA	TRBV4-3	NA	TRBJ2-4	CASSQEHRDIQYF	TGCGCCAGCAGCCAAGAACACAGGGACATTCAGTACTTC
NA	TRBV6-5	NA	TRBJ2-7	CASSTPRSYEQYF	TGTGCCAGCAGTACCCCGAGATCATACGAGCAGTACTTC
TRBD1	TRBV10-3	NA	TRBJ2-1	CAISEGQGLTPLTFF	TGTGCCATCAGTGAGGGACAGGGCCTTACCCCCCTCACGTTCTTC
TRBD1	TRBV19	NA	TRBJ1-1	CASSISTGEGNTEAFF	TGTGCCAGTAGTATATCGACAGGGGAAGGAAACACTGAAGCTTTCTTT
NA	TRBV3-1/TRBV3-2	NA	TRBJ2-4	CASAQVSAKNIQYF	TGTGCCAGCGCACAGGTCTCTGCCAAAAACATTCAGTACTTC
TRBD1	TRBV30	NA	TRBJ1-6	CACDRARSPLHF	TGTGCCTGTGACAGGGCGAGGTCACCCCTCCACTTT
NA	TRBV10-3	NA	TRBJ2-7	CAIRGGGGTSYEQYF	TGTGCCATCAGGGGTGGAGGGGGAACCTCCTACGAGCAGTACTTC
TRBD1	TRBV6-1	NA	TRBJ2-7	CASREPPGQISYEQYF	TGTGCCAGCAGGGAACCCCCGGGACAGATTTCCTACGAGCAGTACTTC
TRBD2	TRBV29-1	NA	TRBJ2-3	CSVEGTAGGTDTQYF	TGCAGCGTTGAAGGGACGGCGGGGGGCACAGATACGCAGTATTTT
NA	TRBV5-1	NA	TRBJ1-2	CASSPDGPNYGYTF	TGCGCCAGCAGCCCCGATGGGCCAAACTATGGCTACACCTTC
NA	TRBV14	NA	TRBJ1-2	CASSQDWGNYGYTF	TGTGCCAGCAGCCAAGATTGGGGCAACTATGGCTACACCTTC
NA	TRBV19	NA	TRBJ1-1	CASSISRDTEAFF	TGTGCCAGTAGTATATCTAGGGACACTGAAGCTTTCTTT
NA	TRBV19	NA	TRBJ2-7	CASSTLLGEQYF	TGTGCCAGTAGTACGCTATTAGGCGAGCAGTACTTC
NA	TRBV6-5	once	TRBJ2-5	CASSGGSEETQYF	TGTGCCAGCAGCGGAGGGAGTGAAGAGACCCAGTACTTC
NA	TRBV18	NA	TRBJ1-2	CASSPPTGSHYGYTF	TGTGCCAGCTCACCACCGACGGGATCACACTATGGCTACACCTTC
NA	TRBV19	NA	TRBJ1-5	CASRAGGSNQPQHF	TGTGCCAGTCGGGCCGGGGGCAGCAATCAGCCCCAGCATTTT
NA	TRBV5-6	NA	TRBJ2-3	CASSLFRTRTDTQYF	TGTGCCAGCAGCTTGTTTAGGACGCGCACAGATACGCAGTATTTT
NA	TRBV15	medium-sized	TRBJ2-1	CATSRNLIHYNEQFF	TGTGCCACCAGCAGAAACCTCATCCATTACAATGAGCAGTTCTTC
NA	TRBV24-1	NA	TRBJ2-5	CATSDSGRGRVVGSVYQETQYF	TGTGCCACCAGTGATTCAGGCAGGGGAAGGGTGGTTGGGTCGGTGTACCAAGAGACCCAGTACTTC
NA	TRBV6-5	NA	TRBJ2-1	CASSYSSGGLYNEQFF	TGTGCCAGCAGTTACTCCTCGGGGGGCCTTTACAATGAGCAGTTCTTC
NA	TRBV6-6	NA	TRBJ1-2	CASSYSGTLTYGYTF	TGTGCCAGCAGTTATTCCGGGACACTAACCTATGGCTACACCTTC
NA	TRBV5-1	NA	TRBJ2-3	CASSLLQTTDTQYF	TGCGCCAGCAGCTTGCTTCAGACTACAGATACGCAGTATTTT
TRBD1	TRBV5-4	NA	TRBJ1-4	CASSLGTAEKLFF	TGTGCCAGCAGCCTCGGGACAGCAGAAAAACTGTTTTTT
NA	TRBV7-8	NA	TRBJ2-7	CASSPRIGGINEQYF	TGTGCCAGCAGCCCCCGTATTGGAGGGATCAACGAGCAGTACTTC
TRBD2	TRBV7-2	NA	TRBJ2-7	CASSRGLAEWGEQYF	TGTGCCAGCAGCCGGGGACTAGCGGAGTGGGGCGAGCAGTACTTC
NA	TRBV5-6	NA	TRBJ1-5	CASSLGQNSNQPQHF	TGTGCCAGCAGCTTGGGACAGAATAGCAATCAGCCCCAGCATTTT
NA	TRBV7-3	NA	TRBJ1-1	CASSFDGDTEAFF	TGTGCCAGCAGCTTTGACGGGGACACTGAAGCTTTCTTT
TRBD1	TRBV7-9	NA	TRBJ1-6	CASSRRGQGHNSPLHF	TGTGCCAGCAGCCGGAGGGGGCAGGGCCATAATTCACCCCTCCACTTT
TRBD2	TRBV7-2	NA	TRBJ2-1	CASSFQQRGYNEQFF	TGTGCCAGCAGCTTCCAACAGCGGGGGTACAATGAGCAGTTCTTC
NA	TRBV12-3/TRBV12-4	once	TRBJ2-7	CASSVSGIHEQYF	TGTGCCAGCAGTGTCTCAGGGATCCACGAGCAGTACTTC
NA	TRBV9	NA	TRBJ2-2	CASSVVGGSNTGELFF	TGTGCCAGCAGCGTAGTAGGGGGATCGAACACCGGGGAGCTGTTTTTT
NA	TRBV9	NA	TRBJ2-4	CASSVGLGEMAIQYF	TGTGCCAGCAGCGTAGGACTTGGGGAAATGGCCATTCAGTACTTC
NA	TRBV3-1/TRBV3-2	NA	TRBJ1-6	CASSLTRRDSPLHF	TGTGCCAGCAGCCTCACCCGACGGGATTCACCCCTCCACTTT
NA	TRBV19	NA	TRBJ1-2	CASSEGQRYGYTF	TGTGCCAGTAGTGAAGGACAGCGCTATGGCTACACCTTC
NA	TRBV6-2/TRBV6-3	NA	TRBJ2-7	CASSRRRVGAHEQYF	TGTGCCAGCAGCCGACGCCGAGTTGGGGCCCACGAGCAGTACTTC
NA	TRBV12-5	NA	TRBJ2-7	CASGLVGVGEQYF	TGTGCTAGTGGTTTGGTTGGGGTAGGCGAGCAGTACTTC
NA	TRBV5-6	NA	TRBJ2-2	CASSRPGNTGELFF	TGTGCCAGCAGCCGACCGGGGAACACCGGGGAGCTGTTTTTT
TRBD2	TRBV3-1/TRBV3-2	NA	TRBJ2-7	CASRGLGIGEQYF	TGTGCCTCACGAGGACTAGGGATTGGCGAGCAGTACTTC
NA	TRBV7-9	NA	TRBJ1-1	CASSFFGDTEAFF	TGTGCCAGCAGCTTTTTCGGGGACACTGAAGCTTTCTTT
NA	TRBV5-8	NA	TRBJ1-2	CASSHPHLYGYTF	TGTGCCAGCAGCCACCCCCATCTCTATGGCTACACCTTC
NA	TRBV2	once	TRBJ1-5	CASSESWGRGQPQHF	TGTGCCAGCAGTGAAAGTTGGGGTCGAGGACAGCCCCAGCATTTT
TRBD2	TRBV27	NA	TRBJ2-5	CASSLLAGDFQETQYF	TGTGCCAGCAGTTTACTAGCGGGGGACTTTCAAGAGACCCAGTACTTC
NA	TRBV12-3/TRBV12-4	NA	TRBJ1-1	CASTLGFGEAFF	TGTGCCAGCACCTTGGGTTTTGGGGAAGCTTTCTTT
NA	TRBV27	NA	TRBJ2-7	CASLGATGKDEQYF	TGTGCCAGCCTCGGAGCCACAGGGAAAGACGAGCAGTACTTC
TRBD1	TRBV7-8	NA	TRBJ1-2	CASSSRDRGPSNYGYTF	TGTGCCAGCAGCTCCCGGGACAGGGGGCCATCTAACTATGGCTACACCTTC
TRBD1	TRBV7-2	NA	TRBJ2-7	CASSFYRGPTYEQYF	TGTGCCAGCAGCTTTTACAGGGGGCCCACCTACGAGCAGTACTTC
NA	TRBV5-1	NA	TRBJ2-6	CASSYRTAGANVLTF	TGCGCCAGCAGTTACCGGACAGCTGGGGCCAACGTCCTGACTTTC